Detailed here is one T cell receptor beta chain. As yet, its antigen is unknown. Assay used: immunoSEQ multiplex PCR; TCRdb lists only in-frame clones, some missing. The sample holds roughly 84,000 clones; 80% to 90% are singletons and the top ten take over 10%. This entry comes from a study of T cell responses to AZD1222 COVID-19 vaccine. V lost 0 bases to trimming and J lost 4 bases, with 19 bases between them. The CDR3 length is 18 residues. Germline V gives CDR1 MNHEY, CDR2 SVGEGT. Notes on the study in general: Only five or six individuals given AZD1222 were seropositive at baseline. Repertoire collection took place solely once the T cell response had peaked. Donors were mostly white British, more females; clonal diversity possibly underestimated.

The sequence was obtained from an adult who received the AZD1222 COVID-19 vaccine. Sequences were derived from peripheral blood, sampled 28 days after the second AZD1222 dose. The chain uses TRBV6-2 or TRBV6-3 and TRBJ1-5, with D possibly being TRBD1 (6 bases). The CDR3: CASSYSGGVGGGNQPQHF. In DNA, the CDR3 is TGTGCCAGCAGTTACTCAGGTGGGGTCGGAGGGGGTAATCAGCCCCAGCATTTT.